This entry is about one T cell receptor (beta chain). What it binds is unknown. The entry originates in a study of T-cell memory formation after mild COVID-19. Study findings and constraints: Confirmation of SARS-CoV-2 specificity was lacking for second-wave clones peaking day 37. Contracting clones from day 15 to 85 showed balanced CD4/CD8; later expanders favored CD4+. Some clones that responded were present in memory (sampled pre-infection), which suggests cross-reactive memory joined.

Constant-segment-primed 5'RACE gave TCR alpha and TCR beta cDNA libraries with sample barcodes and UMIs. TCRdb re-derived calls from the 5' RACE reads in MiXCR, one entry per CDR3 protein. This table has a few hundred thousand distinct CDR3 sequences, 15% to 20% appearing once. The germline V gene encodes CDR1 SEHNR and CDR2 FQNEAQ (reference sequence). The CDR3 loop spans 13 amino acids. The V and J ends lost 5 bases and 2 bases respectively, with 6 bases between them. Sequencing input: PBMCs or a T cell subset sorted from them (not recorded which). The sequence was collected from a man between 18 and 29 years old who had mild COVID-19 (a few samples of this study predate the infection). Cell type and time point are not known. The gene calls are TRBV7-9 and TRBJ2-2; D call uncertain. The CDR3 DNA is TGTGCCAGCAGCGCTGCAAACACCGGGGAGCTGTTTTTT. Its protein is CASSAANTGELFF. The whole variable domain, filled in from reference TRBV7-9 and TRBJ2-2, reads DTGVSQNPRHKITKRGQNVTFRCDPISEHNRLYWYRQTLGQGPEFLTYFQNEAQLEKSRLLSDRFSAERPKGSFSTLEIQRTEQGDSAMYLCASSAANTGELFFGEGSRLTVL.